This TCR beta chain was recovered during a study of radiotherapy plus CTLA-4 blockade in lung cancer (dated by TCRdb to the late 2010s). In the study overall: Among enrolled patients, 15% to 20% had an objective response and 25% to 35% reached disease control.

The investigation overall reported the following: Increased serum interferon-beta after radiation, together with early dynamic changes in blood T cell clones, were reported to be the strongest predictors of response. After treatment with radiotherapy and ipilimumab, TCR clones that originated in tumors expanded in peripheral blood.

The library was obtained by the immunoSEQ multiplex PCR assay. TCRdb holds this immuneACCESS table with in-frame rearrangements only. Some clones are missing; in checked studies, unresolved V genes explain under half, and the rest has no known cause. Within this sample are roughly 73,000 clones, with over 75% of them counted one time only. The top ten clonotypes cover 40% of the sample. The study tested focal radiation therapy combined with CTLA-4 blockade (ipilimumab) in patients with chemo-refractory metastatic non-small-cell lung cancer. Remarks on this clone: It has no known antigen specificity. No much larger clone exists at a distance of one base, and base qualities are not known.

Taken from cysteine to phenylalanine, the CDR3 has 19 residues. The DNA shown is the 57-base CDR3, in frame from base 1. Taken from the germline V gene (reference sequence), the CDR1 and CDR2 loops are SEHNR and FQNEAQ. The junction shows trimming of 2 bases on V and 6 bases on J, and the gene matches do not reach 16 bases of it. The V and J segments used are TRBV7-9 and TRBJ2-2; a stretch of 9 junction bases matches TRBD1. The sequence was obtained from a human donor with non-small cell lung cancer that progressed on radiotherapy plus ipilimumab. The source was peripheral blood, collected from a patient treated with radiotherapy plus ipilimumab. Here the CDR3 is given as CASSLTLLPGQGSAGELFF. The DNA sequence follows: TGTGCCAGCAGCTTAACTCTCCTACCGGGACAGGGTTCCGCCGGGGAGCTGTTTTTT.